This T cell receptor (beta chain) was profiled in a study of spatial heterogeneity in lung cancer. Time point of the sample: sample taken at primary tumor resection. The donors were fewer than 80 patients with non-small cell lung cancer that was early-stage and untreated. V lost 7 bases, J lost 2 bases, and 12 bases stayed unmatched. The CDR3 extends over 16 amino acids. The germline CDR1 and CDR2 sequences are MDHEN and SYDVKM. One entry per CDR3 protein, called by TCRdb with MiXCR from the 5' RACE reads. Of approximately 5,700 distinct CDR3 sequences in the sample, roughly 8% were seen once. Study-level points and caveats: The numbers of ubiquitous and regional expanded TCRs correlated with ubiquitous and regional nonsynonymous mutations, respectively. Counts of expanded intratumoral alpha and beta TCRs tracked tumor mutation counts.

Many counts were recorded for this clonotype. The antigen is undetermined. The chain couples TRBV28 to TRBJ2-3, with 7 bases identical to TRBD2. The input for sequencing was lung tumor tissue, taken at surgery. This TCR derives from a female donor with early-stage non-small cell lung cancer. CDR3 sequence (DNA): TGTGCCAGCACCAAGGGAGGGCATCAACTCACAGATACGCAGTATTTT. The encoded protein is CASTKGGHQLTDTQYF.